This T cell receptor (beta chain) was retrieved from a study of PD-1 blockade in classical Hodgkin lymphoma. Study information: Intravenous infusions of nivolumab 3 mg/kg reached patients every 2 weeks.

The sample's time point: cycle 4 day 1 (C4D1), after 6 weeks of nivolumab. There was relapse after autologous stem cell transplantation in every patient, and there was variation in brentuximab vedotin exposure. Study results and limitations: Exclusion was the outcome for patients who began nivolumab under 1 year after ASCT.

The method was immunoSEQ multiplex PCR; TCRdb's version includes in-frame clones alone and lacks a portion of them. The profile covers fewer than 25,000 clones, with 72% appearing a single time and about 32% taken by the ten largest. This clone was seen a few times. Its antigen is undetermined. Sequencing was performed on peripheral blood mononuclear cells (PBMCs), taken before the fourth cycle of nivolumab. This TCR was recovered from a human donor with classical Hodgkin lymphoma.

CDR3 nucleotides: TGTGCCAGCTGCCCCCCCGGGATTAGCAATCAGCCCCAGCATTTT. Translated, it gives CASCPPGISNQPQHF. The rearrangement links TRBV28 to TRBJ1-5; D is undetermined. This CDR3 has 15 residues. Looked up from germline, CDR1 is MDHEN and CDR2 is SYDVKM. V was trimmed by 8 bases and J by 0 bases, leaving 14 bases between them.